This is a list of T cell receptor beta chains from one sample in a study of T cell clones after liver transplantation. Data came from immunoSEQ multiplex PCR; TCRdb stores just in-frame clones and leaves some out. The sample gives approximately 55,000 clones, about two thirds of which show up once; 15% is in the top ten. The sequencing here drew on CD4+ T cells from blood, taken before liver transplant. Receptors were obtained from a human donor who received a liver transplant. Both conserved end residues are part of each CDR3. Fields, in order: V gene, clone size, D gene, J gene, CDR3 DNA, CDR3 protein. D genes are given only for firm matches. Rows may omit the clone size; those that give it use once, few, many or a size class.

TRBV28	-	-	TRBJ1-2	TGTGCCAGCAGTTTAATGGACAGTCGCGGCTACACCTTC	CASSLMDSRGYTF
TRBV7-8	-	TRBD1	TRBJ1-2	TGTGCCAGCAGCTTTCTCCGGGACAGGCCCTTCTATGGCTACACCTTC	CASSFLRDRPFYGYTF
TRBV6-1	few	-	TRBJ1-2	TGTGCCAGCAGTGAAGCGGGGTCCAGGGTTTTGGGTGGCTACACCTTC	CASSEAGSRVLGGYTF
TRBV4-2	-	-	TRBJ2-7	TGTGCCAGCAGCCAGGGGGGATCAACGGCCGAGCAGTACTTC	CASSQGGSTAEQYF
TRBV25-1	-	-	TRBJ2-2	TGTGCCAGCAGTGACCACTCCAGGGCCGGGGAGCTGTTTTTT	CASSDHSRAGELFF
TRBV6-1	once	TRBD1	TRBJ1-5	TGTGCCAGCAGGGACAGGGTGAGGAATCAGCCCCAGCATTTT	CASRDRVRNQPQHF
TRBV14	-	-	TRBJ2-1	TGTGCCAGCAGCCGCAGGGCCCCCTACAATGAGCAGTTCTTC	CASSRRAPYNEQFF
TRBV30	-	TRBD2	TRBJ2-5	TGTGCCTGGAAAAACCAGGGACTACAAGAGACCCAGTACTTC	CAWKNQGLQETQYF
TRBV19	-	-	TRBJ2-7	TGTGCCAGTAGTATAGTGTCAGGGAAGGGTGAGCAGTACTTC	CASSIVSGKGEQYF
TRBV7-3	-	TRBD2	TRBJ2-3	TGTGCCAGCAGTTATCAGGCGGGGGGCCGTTCCACAGATACGCAGTATTTT	CASSYQAGGRSTDTQYF
TRBV7-2	-	TRBD2	TRBJ2-3	TGTGCCAGCAGCTTAAGCGGGGGGAGCACAGATACGCAGTATTTT	CASSLSGGSTDTQYF
TRBV19	few	TRBD1	TRBJ2-3	TGTGCCAGTAGTACATTACCCGGGACAGGGGATACAGATACGCAGTATTTT	CASSTLPGTGDTDTQYF
TRBV7-8	-	-	TRBJ1-1	TGTGCCAGCAGCTTACGGCAGCCAGGTACTGAAGCTTTCTTT	CASSLRQPGTEAFF
TRBV19	-	TRBD1	TRBJ2-5	TGTGCCAGTAGTCTTCGACAGGGGTACCAAGAGACCCAGTACTTC	CASSLRQGYQETQYF
TRBV7-2	-	TRBD2	TRBJ2-7	TGTGCCAGCAGCTTCAGCGGGGCCGAGCAGTACTTC	CASSFSGAEQYF